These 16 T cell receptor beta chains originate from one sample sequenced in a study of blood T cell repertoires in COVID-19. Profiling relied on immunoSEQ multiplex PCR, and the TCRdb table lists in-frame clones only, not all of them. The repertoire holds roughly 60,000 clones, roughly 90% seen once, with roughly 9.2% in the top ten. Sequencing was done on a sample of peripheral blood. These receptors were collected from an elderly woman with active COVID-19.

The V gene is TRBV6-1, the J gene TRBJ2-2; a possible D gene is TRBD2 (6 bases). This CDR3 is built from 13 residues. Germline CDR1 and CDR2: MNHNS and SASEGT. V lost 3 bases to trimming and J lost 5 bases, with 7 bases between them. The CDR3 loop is CASSEEGTGELFF. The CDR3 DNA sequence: TGTGCCAGCAGTGAGGAGGGAACCGGGGAGCTGTTTTTT.

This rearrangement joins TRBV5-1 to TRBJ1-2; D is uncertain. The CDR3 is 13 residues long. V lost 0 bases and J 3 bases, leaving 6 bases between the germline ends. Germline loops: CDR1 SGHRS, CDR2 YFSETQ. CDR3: CASSLDRYYGYTF. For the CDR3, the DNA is TGCGCCAGCAGCTTGGACAGATACTATGGCTACACCTTC.

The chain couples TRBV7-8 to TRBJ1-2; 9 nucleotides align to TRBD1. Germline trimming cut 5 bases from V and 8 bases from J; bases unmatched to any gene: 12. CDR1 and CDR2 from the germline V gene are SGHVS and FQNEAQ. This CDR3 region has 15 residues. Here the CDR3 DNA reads TGTGCCAGCAGCCCTCCGGACAGGGGACGTTTAGGCTACACCTTC. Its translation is CASSPPDRGRLGYTF. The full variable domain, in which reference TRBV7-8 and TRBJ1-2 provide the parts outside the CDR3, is GAGVSQSPRYKVAKRGQDVALRCDPISGHVSLFWYQQALGQGPEFLTYFQNEAQLDKSGLPSDRFFAERPEGSVSTLKIQRTQQEDSAVYLCASSPPDRGRLGYTFGSGTRLTVV.

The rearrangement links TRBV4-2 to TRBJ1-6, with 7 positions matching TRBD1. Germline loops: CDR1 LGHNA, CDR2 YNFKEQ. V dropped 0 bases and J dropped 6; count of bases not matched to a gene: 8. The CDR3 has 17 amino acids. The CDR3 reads CASSQDEPDRSNSPLHF. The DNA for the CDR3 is TGTGCCAGCAGCCAAGATGAGCCGGACAGGAGTAATTCACCCCTCCACTTT.

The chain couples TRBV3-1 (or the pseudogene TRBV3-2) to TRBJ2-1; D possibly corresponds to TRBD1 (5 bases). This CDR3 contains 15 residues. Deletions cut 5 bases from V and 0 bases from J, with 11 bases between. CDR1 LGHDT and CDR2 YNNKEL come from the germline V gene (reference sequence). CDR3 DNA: TGTGCCAGCAGCGTAAGGGGCCTCTCCTACAATGAGCAGTTCTTC. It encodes CASSVRGLSYNEQFF.

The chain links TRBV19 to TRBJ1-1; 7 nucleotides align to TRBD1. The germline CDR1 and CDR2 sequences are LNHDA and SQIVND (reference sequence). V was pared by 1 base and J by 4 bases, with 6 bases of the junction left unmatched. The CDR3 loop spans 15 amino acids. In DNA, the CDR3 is TGTGCCAGTAGTATAGGGAGGGGGCGGATCACTGAAGCTTTCTTT. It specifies CASSIGRGRITEAFF.

CDR3 bases: TGTGCCAGCAGCGAAAATCCAGGGGGCAATGGCTACACCTTC. Protein sequence: CASSENPGGNGYTF. V is TRBV5-5 and J is TRBJ1-2; 8 bases are a match to TRBD1. The V gene end was trimmed by 4 bases and the J gene end by 6 bases; junction bases not matched to a gene: 8. Germline assignment: CDR1 SGHKS and CDR2 YYEKEE (reference sequence). The length of the CDR3 is 14 residues.

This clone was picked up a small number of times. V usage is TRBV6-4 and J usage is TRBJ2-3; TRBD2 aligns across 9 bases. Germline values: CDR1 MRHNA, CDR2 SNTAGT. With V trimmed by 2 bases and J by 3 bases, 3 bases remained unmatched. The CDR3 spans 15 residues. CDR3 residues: CASSDGAGGTDTQYF. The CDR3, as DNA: TGTGCCAGCAGTGACGGTGCGGGAGGGACAGATACGCAGTATTTT.

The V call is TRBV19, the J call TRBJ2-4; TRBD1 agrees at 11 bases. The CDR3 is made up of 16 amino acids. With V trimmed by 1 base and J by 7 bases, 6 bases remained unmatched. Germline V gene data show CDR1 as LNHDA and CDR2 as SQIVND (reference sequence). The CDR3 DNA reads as TGTGCCAGTAGTATAGCCTGGACAGGGGGCAATAACATTCAGTACTTC. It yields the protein CASSIAWTGGNNIQYF.

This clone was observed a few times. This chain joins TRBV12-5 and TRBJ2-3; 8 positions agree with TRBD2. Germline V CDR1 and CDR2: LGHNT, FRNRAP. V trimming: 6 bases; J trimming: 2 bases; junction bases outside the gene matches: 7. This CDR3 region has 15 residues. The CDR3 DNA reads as TGTGCTAGTGGACAACCGGGACTAGTCACAGATACGCAGTATTTT. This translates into CASGQPGLVTDTQYF.

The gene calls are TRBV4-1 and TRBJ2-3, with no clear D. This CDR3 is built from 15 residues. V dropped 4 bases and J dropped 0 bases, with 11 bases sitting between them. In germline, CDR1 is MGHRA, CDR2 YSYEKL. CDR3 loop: CASSPSLTSTDTQYF. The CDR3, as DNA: TGCGCCAGCAGCCCTAGTCTCACTAGCACAGATACGCAGTATTTT.

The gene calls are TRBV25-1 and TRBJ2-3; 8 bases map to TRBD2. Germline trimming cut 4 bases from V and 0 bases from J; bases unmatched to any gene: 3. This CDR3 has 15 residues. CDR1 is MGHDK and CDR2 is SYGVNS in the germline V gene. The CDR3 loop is CASSVSGDSTDTQYF. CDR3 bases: TGTGCCAGCAGTGTTAGCGGGGATAGCACAGATACGCAGTATTTT.

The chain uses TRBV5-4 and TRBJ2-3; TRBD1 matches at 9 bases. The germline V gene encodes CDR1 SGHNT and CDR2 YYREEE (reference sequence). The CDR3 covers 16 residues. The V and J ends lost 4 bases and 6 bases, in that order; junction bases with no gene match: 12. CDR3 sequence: CASSPGQGPEGDTQYF. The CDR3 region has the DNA TGTGCCAGCAGCCCGGGACAGGGCCCGGAGGGGGATACGCAGTATTTT. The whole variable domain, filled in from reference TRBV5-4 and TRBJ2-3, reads ETGVTQSPTHLIKTRGQQVTLRCSSQSGHNTVSWYQQALGQGPQFIFQYYREEENGRGNFPPRFSGLQFPNYSSELNVNALELDDSALYLCASSPGQGPEGDTQYFGPGTRLTVL.

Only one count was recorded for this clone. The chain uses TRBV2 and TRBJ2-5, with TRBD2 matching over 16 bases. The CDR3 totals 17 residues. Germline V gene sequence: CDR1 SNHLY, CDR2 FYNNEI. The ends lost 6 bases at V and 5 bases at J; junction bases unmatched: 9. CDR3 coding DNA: TGTGCCAGCAGCCCCGGGACTAGCGGGAGGGCGGGGGAGACCCAGTACTTC. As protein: CASSPGTSGRAGETQYF.

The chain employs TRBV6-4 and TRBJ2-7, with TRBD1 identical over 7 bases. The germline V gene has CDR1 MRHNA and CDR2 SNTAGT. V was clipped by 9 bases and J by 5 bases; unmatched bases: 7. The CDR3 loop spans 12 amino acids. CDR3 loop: CAREEGANEQYV. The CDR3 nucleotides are TGTGCCAGGGAAGAGGGGGCCAACGAGCAGTACGTC.

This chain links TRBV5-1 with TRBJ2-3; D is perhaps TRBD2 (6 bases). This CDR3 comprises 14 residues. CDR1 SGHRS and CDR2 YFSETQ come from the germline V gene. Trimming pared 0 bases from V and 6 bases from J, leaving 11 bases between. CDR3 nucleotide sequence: TGCGCCAGCAGCTTGGTAGCGGAGGGGGATACGCAGTATTTT. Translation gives CASSLVAEGDTQYF.